This TCR beta chain was recorded in a study of CD8 T cells in Susac syndrome. Matching for age and sex applied to the controls, who were healthy donors. Negative isolation yielded the CD8+ and CD4+ T cells, while FACS enriched the TEMRA cells. RNA amounts of about 0.5 to 1 ug underwent reverse transcription with random hexamers. The immunoSEQ assay covered 54 Vbeta and 13 Jbeta segments for CDR3. TCRdb ran MiXCR on the immunoSEQ multiplex PCR reads and lists one entry per CDR3 protein. The sample has approximately 110,000 distinct CDR3 sequences, around 94% seen once. After removal of 8 bases from V and 3 bases from J, the junction contained 4 bases not matched to a gene. The CDR3 length is 12 residues. Germline lookup yields CDR1 DFQATT and CDR2 SNEGSKA (reference sequence).

This sequence joins TRBV20-1 and TRBJ1-2, with TRBD1 matching 9 bases. The sequence came from a human donor in good health. The specimen sequenced was CD4+ T cells from PBMCs. The CDR3 region has the DNA TGCAGTCAAGACAGGGGGGACTATGGCTACACCTTC. It translates to CSQDRGDYGYTF.